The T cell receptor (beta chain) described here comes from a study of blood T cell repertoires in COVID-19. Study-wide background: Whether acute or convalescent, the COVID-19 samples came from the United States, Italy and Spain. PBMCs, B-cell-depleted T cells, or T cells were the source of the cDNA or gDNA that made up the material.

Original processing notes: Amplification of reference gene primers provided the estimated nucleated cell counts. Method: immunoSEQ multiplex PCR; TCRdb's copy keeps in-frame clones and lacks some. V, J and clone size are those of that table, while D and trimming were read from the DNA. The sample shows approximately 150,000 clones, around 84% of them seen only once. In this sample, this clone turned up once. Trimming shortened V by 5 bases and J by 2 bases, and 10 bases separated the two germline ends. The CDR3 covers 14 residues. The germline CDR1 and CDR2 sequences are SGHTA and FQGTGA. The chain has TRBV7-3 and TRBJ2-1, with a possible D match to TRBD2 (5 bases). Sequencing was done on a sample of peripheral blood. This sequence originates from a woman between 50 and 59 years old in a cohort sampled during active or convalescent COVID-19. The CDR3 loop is CASSKTGTYNEQFF. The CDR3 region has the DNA TGTGCCAGCAGCAAAACCGGGACCTACAATGAGCAGTTCTTC.